This entry describes one T cell receptor (beta chain). The TCRbeta library was prepared with unique molecular identifiers. MiXCR, applied by TCRdb to the PCR reads, yields one record per CDR3 protein. The data show hundreds of thousands of distinct CDR3 sequences, with around 15% seen just once and approximately 44% held by the top ten. The data were taken from a study of T-cell reconstitution after alpha-beta-depleted transplantation in children. Deletions cut 5 bases from V and 7 bases from J, with 20 bases between. CDR3 size: 15 residues. The input for sequencing was PBMCs, mostly from graft donor cells, taken 360 days after TCRalphabeta/CD19-depleted stem cell transplant. This clonotype originated in a male patient under 10 years old who had a stem cell transplant for acute lymphoblastic leukemia, so the T cells may come from the graft donor. V and J are TRBV12-3 or TRBV12-4 and TRBJ1-2; maybe TRBD1 (5 bases). In nucleotides, the CDR3 is TGTGCCAGCAGTATGGGACCGCCGTTTGTTGGTGGCTACACCTTC. It codes for CASSMGPPFVGGYTF.